Here is one T cell receptor (beta chain) with its context. Its antigen specificity is not known. Base qualities are missing; no much larger clone stands one base away. The data were taken from a study of T cells in Graves' hyperthyroidism and ophthalmopathy (dated by TCRdb to the late 2010s). About the full investigation: Peripheral blood samples were taken at initial diagnosis, before any treatment was given. A discovery cohort of about a hundred patients, about 43 with Graves' ophthalmopathy and under 60 with stable Graves' hyperthyroidism, was used to find distinguishing TCR V-J signatures. Prospective prediction of ophthalmopathy was tested in an independent validation cohort of 18 to 20 hyperthyroidism patients and around 16 patients who later progressed to ophthalmopathy. The roughly 94 discovery patients were randomly divided into training and test sets at a 7:3 ratio. Thyroid tissue and blood T-cell repertoires from over 5 Graves' hyperthyroidism patients were also compared in the study. Once sampling was done, hyperthyroidism patients were given methimazole at a starting dose of 30 mg daily, whereas ophthalmopathy patients were given high-dose intravenous methylprednisolone. TCR Vbeta CDR3 sequencing of 120 to 150 peripheral blood samples (approximately 44 ophthalmopathy, roughly 74 hyperthyroidism and approximately 17 progressor patients) is reported in the paper.

The TCR beta CDR3 regions were amplified from RNA transcripts. For the first round of RT-PCR on the TCR CDR3, the HTBI primer set was used together with the Qiagen OneStep RT-PCR kit. Libraries were constructed in a second round of multiplex PCR, after which size selection and purification were performed. The libraries were sequenced on an Illumina HiSeq2000 using paired-end 100 bp reads. The authors' pipeline ran thus. SOAPnuke was used to process the raw data, removing reads that contained adapters or uncalled bases, had a mean Phred below 15, or lacked an exact match to the constant primer or identifier. COPE v1.2.5 was used to merge the high-quality paired reads, and each unique nucleotide sequence was defined as a clonotype. MiTCR v1.1 was used to align clonotypes to the IMGT TRBV, TRBD and TRBJ reference segments. The analysis included only V-J combinations with a frequency above 0.0001, which together covered more than 98% of the repertoires. A TCS score was defined as the ratio between F50 (clonal expansion) and ExV (chaos), using BLOSUM62-based TCRdist between CDR3 peptides within each V-J. Welch's t-statistics and random forest reduced some 510 V-J features to 13, which were used in a naive Bayes classifier (R e1071). TCRdb trimmed the raw reads at Q25, called clones with MiXCR and kept productive beta chains. All rows with the same CDR3 protein become a single entry with the most common DNA and genes. The V and J calls reflect TCRdb's pipeline rather than the authors' work. This sample comprises about 52,000 distinct CDR3 sequences, roughly 50% of them detected only once. The top ten constitute about a tenth of the sample.

Moderately to severely active disease, a Clinical Activity Score of at least 3, a NOSPECS grade of at least 4, and a duration under 3 months were present in ophthalmopathy patients. Patients with uncontrolled infections, other autoimmune diseases, pregnancy or lactation were excluded. Diagnoses were established on the basis of clinical symptoms, serum thyroxine and TRAb, thyroid ultrasound, and orbital computed tomography. PBMCs were isolated from 10 ml of fresh peripheral blood by Ficoll-Paque density gradient centrifugation. Trizol reagent was used to extract total RNA, and RNA quality was then checked on an Agilent 2100 Bioanalyzer. Overall study results and their limits: No statistical method was used to fix the sample size in advance, and group allocation was not hidden from the investigators. In validation, progression to ophthalmopathy was predicted by the model with more than 65% sensitivity and nearly 75% specificity, a median of roughly six months before onset. Most expanded thyroid clonotypes (frequency above 0.001) were also found in blood, which suggests that blood repertoires may mirror thyroid immune responses. Ophthalmopathy was separated from stable hyperthyroidism by a 13 V-J signature model, with around 90% sensitivity and just over 81% specificity obtained in cross-validation and 80%/75% obtained in testing.

V was cut back by 0 bases and J by 3 bases, leaving a gap of 13 bases between them. There are 15 amino acids in the CDR3, from cysteine to phenylalanine inclusive. The only DNA kept is the CDR3, 45 bases in frame from the first base. The germline V gene gives CDR1 as SGDLS and CDR2 as YYNGEE. This receptor was taken from a woman between 45 and 60 years old with Graves' ophthalmopathy. The sequencing input was blood. The chain uses TRBV9 and TRBJ2-7, with the D gene not confidently named. The DNA sequence follows: TGTGCCAGCAGCGTAGGTTCTGGGGTCGACTACGAGCAGTACTTC. Its amino acids are CASSVGSGVDYEQYF.